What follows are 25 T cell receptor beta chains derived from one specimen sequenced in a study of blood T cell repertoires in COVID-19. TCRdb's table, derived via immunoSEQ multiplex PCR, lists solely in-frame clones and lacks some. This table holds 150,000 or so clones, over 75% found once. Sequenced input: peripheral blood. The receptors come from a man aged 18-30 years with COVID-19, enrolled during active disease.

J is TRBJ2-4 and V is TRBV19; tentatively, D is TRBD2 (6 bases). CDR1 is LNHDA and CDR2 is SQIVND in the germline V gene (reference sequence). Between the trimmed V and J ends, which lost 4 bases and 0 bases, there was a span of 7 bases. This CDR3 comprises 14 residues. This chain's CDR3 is CASSRGVAKNIQYF. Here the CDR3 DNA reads TGTGCCAGTAGTAGGGGGGTAGCCAAAAACATTCAGTACTTC.

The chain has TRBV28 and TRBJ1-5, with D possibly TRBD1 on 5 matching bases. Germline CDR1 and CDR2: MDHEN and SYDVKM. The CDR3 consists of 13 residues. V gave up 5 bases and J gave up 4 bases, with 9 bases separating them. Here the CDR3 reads CASSPQANQPQHF. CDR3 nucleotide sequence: TGTGCCAGCAGTCCACAGGCTAATCAGCCCCAGCATTTT.

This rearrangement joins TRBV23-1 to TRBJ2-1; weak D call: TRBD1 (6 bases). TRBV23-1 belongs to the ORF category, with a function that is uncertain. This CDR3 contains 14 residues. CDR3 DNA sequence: TGCGAGTACAGGCAGGGGCCCCTTTACAATGAGCAGTTCTTC. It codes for CEYRQGPLYNEQFF.

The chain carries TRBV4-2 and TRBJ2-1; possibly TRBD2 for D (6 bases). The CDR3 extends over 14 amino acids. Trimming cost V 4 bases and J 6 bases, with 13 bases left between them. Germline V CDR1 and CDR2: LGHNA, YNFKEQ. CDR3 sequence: CASSLFSGVNEQFF. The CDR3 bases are TGTGCCAGCAGCCTCTTTTCGGGGGTCAATGAGCAGTTCTTC.

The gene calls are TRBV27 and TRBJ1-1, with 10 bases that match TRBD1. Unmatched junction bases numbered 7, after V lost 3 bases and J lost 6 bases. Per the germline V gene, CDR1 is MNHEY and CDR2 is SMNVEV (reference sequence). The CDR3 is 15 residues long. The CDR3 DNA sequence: TGTGCCAGCAGTTTTATCGGACAGGGGGTTGCTGAAGCTTTCTTT. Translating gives CASSFIGQGVAEAFF.

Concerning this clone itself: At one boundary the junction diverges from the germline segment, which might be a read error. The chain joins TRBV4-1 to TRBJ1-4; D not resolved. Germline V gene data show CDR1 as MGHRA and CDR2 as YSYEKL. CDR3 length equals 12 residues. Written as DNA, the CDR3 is TGCGCCAGCAGCCAAGATACAGCTAAACTGCTTTTT. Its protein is CASSQDTAKLLF.

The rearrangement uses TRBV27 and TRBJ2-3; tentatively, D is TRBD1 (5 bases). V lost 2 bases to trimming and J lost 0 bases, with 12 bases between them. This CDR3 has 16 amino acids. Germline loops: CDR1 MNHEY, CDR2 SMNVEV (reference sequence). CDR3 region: CASSLEGKGSTDTQYF. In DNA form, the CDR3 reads TGTGCCAGCAGTTTAGAAGGTAAGGGGAGCACAGATACGCAGTATTTT.

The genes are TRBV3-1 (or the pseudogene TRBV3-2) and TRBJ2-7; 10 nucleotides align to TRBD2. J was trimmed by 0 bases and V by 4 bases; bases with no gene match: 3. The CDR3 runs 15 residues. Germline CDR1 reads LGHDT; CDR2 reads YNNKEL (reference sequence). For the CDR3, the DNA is TGTGCCAGCAGCCCAAGGACTAGCGGCTCCTACGAGCAGTACTTC. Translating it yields CASSPRTSGSYEQYF.

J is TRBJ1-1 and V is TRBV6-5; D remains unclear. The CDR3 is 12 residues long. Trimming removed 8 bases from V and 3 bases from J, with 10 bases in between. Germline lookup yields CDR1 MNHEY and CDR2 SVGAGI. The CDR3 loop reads CASYTADTEAFF. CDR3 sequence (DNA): TGTGCCAGCTACACGGCGGACACTGAAGCTTTCTTT.

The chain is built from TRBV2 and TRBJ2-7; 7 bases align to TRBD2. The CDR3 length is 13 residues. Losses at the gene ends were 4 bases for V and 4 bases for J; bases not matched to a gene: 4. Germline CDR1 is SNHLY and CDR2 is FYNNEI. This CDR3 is CASSGRGGYEQYF. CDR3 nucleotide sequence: TGTGCCAGCAGTGGACGGGGAGGGTACGAGCAGTACTTC.

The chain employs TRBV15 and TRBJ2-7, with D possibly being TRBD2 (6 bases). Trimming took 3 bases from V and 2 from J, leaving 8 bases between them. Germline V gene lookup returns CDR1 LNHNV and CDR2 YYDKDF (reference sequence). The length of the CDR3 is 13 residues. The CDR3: CATSRREAYEQYF. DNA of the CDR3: TGTGCCACCAGCAGGAGGGAGGCCTACGAGCAGTACTTC.

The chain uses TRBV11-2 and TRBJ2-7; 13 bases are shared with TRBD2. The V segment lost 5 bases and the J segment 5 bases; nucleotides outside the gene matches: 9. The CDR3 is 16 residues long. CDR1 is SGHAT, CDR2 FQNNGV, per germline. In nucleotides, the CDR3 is TGTGCCAGCAGCCTAGGGGTCGGACTAGCGGGGGACGAGCAGTACTTC. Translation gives CASSLGVGLAGDEQYF.

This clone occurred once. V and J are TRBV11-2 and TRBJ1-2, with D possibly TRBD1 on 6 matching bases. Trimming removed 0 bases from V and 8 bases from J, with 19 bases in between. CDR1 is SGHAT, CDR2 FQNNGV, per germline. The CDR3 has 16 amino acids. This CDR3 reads CASSLERLQGIGGYTF. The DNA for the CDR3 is TGTGCCAGCAGCTTAGAGCGCCTACAGGGCATAGGAGGCTACACCTTC.

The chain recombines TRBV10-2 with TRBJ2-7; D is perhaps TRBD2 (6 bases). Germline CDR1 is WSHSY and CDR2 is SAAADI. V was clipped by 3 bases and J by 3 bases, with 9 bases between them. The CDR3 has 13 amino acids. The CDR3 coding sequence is TGCGCCAGCAGTGAACTAGCAGTCTACGAGCAGTACTTC. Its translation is CASSELAVYEQYF.

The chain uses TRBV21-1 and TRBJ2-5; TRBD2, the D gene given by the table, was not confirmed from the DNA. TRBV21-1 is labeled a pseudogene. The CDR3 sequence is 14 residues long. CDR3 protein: CASSKGEAQETQYF. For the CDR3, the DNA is TGTGCCAGCAGCAAGGGGGAGGCCCAAGAGACCCAGTACTTC.

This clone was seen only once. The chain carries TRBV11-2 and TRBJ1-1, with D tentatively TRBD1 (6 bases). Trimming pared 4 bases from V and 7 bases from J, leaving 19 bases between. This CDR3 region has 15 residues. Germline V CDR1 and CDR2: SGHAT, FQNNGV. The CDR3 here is CASSSTGFTYYEAFF. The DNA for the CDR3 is TGTGCCAGCAGCTCGACAGGATTTACGTACTATGAAGCTTTCTTT.

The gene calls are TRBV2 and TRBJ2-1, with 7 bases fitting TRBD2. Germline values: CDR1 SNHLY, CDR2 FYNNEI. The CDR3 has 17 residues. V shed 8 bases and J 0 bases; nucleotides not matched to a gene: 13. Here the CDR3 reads CASGGASGSSSYNEQFF. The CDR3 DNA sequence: TGTGCCAGCGGGGGAGCTAGCGGTAGTAGCTCCTACAATGAGCAGTTCTTC. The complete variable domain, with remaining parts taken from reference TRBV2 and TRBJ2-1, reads EPEVTQTPSHQVTQMGQEVILRCVPISNHLYFYWYRQILGQKVEFLVSFYNNEISEKSEIFDDQFSVERPDGSNFTLKIRSTKLEDSAMYFCASGGASGSSSYNEQFFGPGTRLTVL.

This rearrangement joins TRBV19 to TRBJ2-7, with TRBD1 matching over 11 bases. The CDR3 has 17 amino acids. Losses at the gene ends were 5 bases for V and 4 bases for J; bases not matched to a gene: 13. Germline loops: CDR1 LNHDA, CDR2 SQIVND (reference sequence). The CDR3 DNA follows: TGTGCCAGTAGTTCTCCTCGGACAGGGGGCCTTATTTACGAGCAGTACTTC. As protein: CASSSPRTGGLIYEQYF. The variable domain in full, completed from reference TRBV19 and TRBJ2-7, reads DGGITQSPKYLFRKEGQNVTLSCEQNLNHDAMYWYRQDPGQGLRLIYYSQIVNDFQKGDIAEGYSVSREKKESFPLTVTSAQKNPTAFYLCASSSPRTGGLIYEQYFGPGTRLTVT.

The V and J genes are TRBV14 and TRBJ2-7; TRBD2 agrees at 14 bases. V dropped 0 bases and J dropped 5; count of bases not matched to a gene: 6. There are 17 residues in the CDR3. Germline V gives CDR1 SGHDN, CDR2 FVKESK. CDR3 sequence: CASSQEGLAGVLDEQYF. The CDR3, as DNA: TGTGCCAGCAGCCAAGAGGGACTAGCGGGAGTCCTGGACGAGCAGTACTTC.

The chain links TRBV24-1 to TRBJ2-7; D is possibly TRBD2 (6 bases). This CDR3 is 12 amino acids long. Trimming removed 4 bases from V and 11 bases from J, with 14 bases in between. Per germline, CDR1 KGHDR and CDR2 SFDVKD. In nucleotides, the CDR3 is TGTGCCACCAGTGACCGTAGCGGTCGGGAGTACTTC. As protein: CATSDRSGREYF.

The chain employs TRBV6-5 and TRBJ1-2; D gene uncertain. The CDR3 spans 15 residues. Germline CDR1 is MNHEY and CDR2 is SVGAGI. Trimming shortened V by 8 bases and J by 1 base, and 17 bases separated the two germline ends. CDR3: CASRGGSSINYGYTF. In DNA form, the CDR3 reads TGTGCCAGCCGGGGAGGGTCCAGTATTAACTATGGCTACACCTTC.

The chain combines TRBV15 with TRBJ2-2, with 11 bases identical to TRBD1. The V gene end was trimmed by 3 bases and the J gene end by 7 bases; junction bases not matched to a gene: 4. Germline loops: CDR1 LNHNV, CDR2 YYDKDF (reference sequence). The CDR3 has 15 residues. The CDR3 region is CATSRDRGLGGELFF. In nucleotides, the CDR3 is TGTGCCACCAGCAGGGACAGGGGGCTTGGCGGGGAGCTGTTTTTT.

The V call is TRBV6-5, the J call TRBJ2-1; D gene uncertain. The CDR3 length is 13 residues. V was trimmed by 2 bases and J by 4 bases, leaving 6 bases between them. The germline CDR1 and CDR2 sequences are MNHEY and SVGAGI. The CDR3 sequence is CASSYPGYNEQFF. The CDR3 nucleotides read TGTGCCAGCAGTTACCCCGGTTACAATGAGCAGTTCTTC.

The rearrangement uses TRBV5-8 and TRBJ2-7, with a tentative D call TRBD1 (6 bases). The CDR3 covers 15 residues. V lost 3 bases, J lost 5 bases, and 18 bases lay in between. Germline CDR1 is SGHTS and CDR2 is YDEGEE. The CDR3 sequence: CASSWAQDRIHEQYF. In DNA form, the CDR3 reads TGTGCCAGCAGCTGGGCCCAGGACAGAATCCACGAGCAGTACTTC. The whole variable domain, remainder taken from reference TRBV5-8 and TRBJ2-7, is EAGVTQSPTHLIKTRGQQATLRCSPISGHTSVYWYQQALGLGLQFLLWYDEGEERNRGNFPPRFSGRQFPNYSSELNVNALELEDSALYLCASSWAQDRIHEQYFGPGTRLTVT.

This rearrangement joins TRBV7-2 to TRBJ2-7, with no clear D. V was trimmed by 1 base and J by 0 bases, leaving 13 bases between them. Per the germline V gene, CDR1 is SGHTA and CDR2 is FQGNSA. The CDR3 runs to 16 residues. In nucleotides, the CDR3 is TGTGCCAGCAGCTTAGGAGGTCTCCTGAGCTCCTACGAGCAGTACTTC. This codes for CASSLGGLLSSYEQYF.